This note documents a single TCR beta chain sequence. This receptor's antigen is unknown. No much larger clonotype is one base removed from it; base qualities were not supplied. Each donor gave one peripheral blood draw, approximately 100 mL on average, collected into heparinised tubes. A BD FACSAria II was used to sort naive, central memory, regulatory and stem cell-like memory CD4+ T cells with a panel that included CD45RO, CCR7, CD25, CD127, CD95 and CD27. All sorted populations exceeded 95% purity. PBMCs were isolated immediately by Lymphoprep density gradient centrifugation and stained directly without culture. So that batch effects would be minimized, each experiment stained and sorted samples in pairs, pairing one healthy donor with one patient. The data were taken from a study of beta chain features in type 1 diabetes (dated by TCRdb to the late 2010s). Concerning the study at large: Patients and healthy donors did not differ in mean age, gender distribution, total cell number or subset yield. A total of under 140,000,000 sorted cells were examined across all samples, and the number of cells per subset was strongly correlated with RNA yield. The study compared the TCRB repertoires of sorted circulating CD4+ T cell subsets in recently diagnosed type 1 diabetes patients with those in matched healthy donors. Naive and central memory subsets were obtained from all 30 or so donors, but regulatory and stem cell-like memory subsets were isolated from only 8 patients and roughly eight healthy donors.

Counted from cysteine to phenylalanine, this CDR3 has 15 amino acids. The read is trimmed to its CDR3 DNA, 45 bases read in frame from base 1. Reading the germline V gene (reference sequence) gives CDR1 SEHNR and CDR2 FQNEAQ. Deletion took 1 base off V and 5 bases off J, with a span of 13 bases between the germline ends. All of the isolated RNA was reverse transcribed with the High Capacity cDNA Reverse Transcription Kit, so expressed TCRB transcripts were sequenced. Stem cell-like memory T cell samples underwent survey-depth immunoSEQ sequencing, averaging about 1 million total reads per sample. Sorted cells were lysed in RLT buffer and RNA was extracted with DNase-treated RNeasy Micro or Mini kits, depending on cell number. To prevent cross-contamination, every cell subset was processed on its own, while patient and healthy donor samples were processed together. The immunoSEQ multiplex PCR was used to amplify TCRB sequences from cDNA, generating 87-bp fragments that spanned the CDR3 region. Sequencing of the amplicons was performed on the Illumina HiSeq platform. In the source study's methods: Synthetic template baselines were used to correct PCR bias computationally, reads within Hamming distance 2 were collapsed together, and singletons that could not be merged were discarded. Reads were aligned against IMGT to assign V, D and J genes, CDR3 length and insertions or deletions at six rearrangement sites. Clonotype counts were normalized to sorted cell number within each subset before computing true diversity and Gini coefficients with the tcR R package. Repertoire sharing was quantified using the overlap coefficient calculated on TCRB nucleotide sequences. TCRdb provides this immuneACCESS table in a form limited to in-frame rearrangements. Some clones are lacking; in checked studies, under half of them reflect an unresolved V gene, and why the rest are absent is not known. V and J calls and clone size are those listed in that table; D and trimming were worked out from the DNA. For this sample the table gives under 70,000 clones, of which roughly 63% were detected only once. Of the sample, around 0.29% is held by the ten largest clones.

Study-wide findings and limitations: Because cDNA was sequenced instead of genomic DNA, highly expressing activated cells could be over-represented, though the groups showed no difference in activation or CD3 levels. Patients with type 1 diabetes made fewer insertions and deleted more nucleotides at VDJ recombination sites, implying thymic rearrangement abnormalities. Naive, central memory and regulatory TCRB repertoires appeared to be more alike among patients than among healthy donors. Shorter templates might have been favored by PCR, but patient and control samples were amplified and corrected together, so both groups would have been affected equally by any skew. A moderate but significant shortening of TCRB CDR3 length was observed in type 1 diabetes patients in all four CD4+ subsets. Because small numbers of individuals were included in the HLA sub-analyses, any influence of HLA type on TCRB rearrangement was left unresolved.

The sample consisted of stem cell memory CD4+ T cells from blood. Read against the paper, the sample's cell subset or site label means: stem cell-like memory CD4+ T cells. The rearrangement joined TRBV7-9 to TRBJ2-3; TRBD2 is possibly the D segment (5 matching bases). This sequence was found in a young woman with type 1 diabetes. The CDR3 reads CASSLERLAVDTQYF. The DNA sequence is as follows: TGTGCCAGCAGCTTAGAACGCCTAGCAGTAGATACGCAGTATTTT.